One and the same sample provided the 32 T cell receptor beta chains below, sequenced in a study of CD8 T cells in ankylosing spondylitis. TCRdb re-called the 5' RACE reads through MiXCR, storing one row per CDR3 protein. The table shows about 92,000 distinct CDR3 sequences, with approximately 9% occurring only once. Sample: blood, either unsorted or a sorted T cell fraction (not recorded which). Receptors originate from a male donor with ankylosing spondylitis or in good health (not recorded which).

In its sample, this clonotype was seen many times. The rearrangement joins TRBV6-5 to TRBJ1-4; no firm D call. Looked up from germline, CDR1 is MNHEY and CDR2 is SVGAGI. CDR3 length: 16 residues. The V gene lost 2 bases and the J gene lost 0 bases, with 10 bases spanning the gap. The CDR3 is CASSYVGRSTNEKLFF. The CDR3 DNA follows: TGTGCCAGCAGTTACGTGGGCCGCTCAACTAATGAAAAACTGTTTTTT.

The sample holds many counts of this clonotype. Here the CDR3 reads CASSTQPGGNQPQHF. The DNA for the CDR3 is TGCGCCAGCAGCACACAACCAGGAGGCAATCAGCCCCAGCATTTT. The J gene is TRBJ1-5, the V gene TRBV5-1; no clear D gene. V was clipped by 4 bases and J by 2 bases, with 13 bases between them. From germline, CDR1 is SGHRS and CDR2 YFSETQ. The CDR3 extends over 15 amino acids.

This clonotype occurred many times. The V gene is TRBV20-1, the J gene TRBJ2-5, with 8 bases lining up with TRBD2. The CDR3 runs 12 residues. Germline V gene lookup returns CDR1 DFQATT and CDR2 SNEGSKA (reference sequence). Losses at the gene ends were 6 bases for V and 3 bases for J; bases not matched to a gene: 3. CDR3 DNA: TGCAGTGCCCTCGGGGGGGAAGAGACCCAGTACTTC. The encoded protein is CSALGGEETQYF.

This clonotype was observed at least ten times. The chain combines TRBV9 with TRBJ2-1, with no clear D. The germline gives CDR1 SGDLS, CDR2 YYNGEE. The CDR3 spans 15 residues. V lost 0 bases to trimming and J lost 4 bases, with 11 bases between them. The CDR3 reads CASSVGGAQYNEQFF. DNA of the CDR3: TGTGCCAGCAGCGTAGGTGGAGCCCAATACAATGAGCAGTTCTTC.

V is TRBV7-9 and J is TRBJ2-3, with D possibly matching TRBD1 (5 bases). V dropped 4 bases and J dropped 1 base, with 12 bases sitting between them. In germline, CDR1 is SEHNR, CDR2 FQNEAQ (reference sequence). The CDR3 is 15 amino acids. CDR3 residues: CASSSNTGGTDTQYF. The CDR3 DNA follows: TGTGCCAGCAGCTCAAATACAGGAGGCACAGATACGCAGTATTTT.

This clonotype has ten or more counts. The chain combines TRBV6-5 with TRBJ1-5; perhaps TRBD1 as D (5 bases). The CDR3 covers 14 residues. Trimming shortened V by 6 bases and J by 7 bases, and 16 bases separated the two germline ends. The germline V gene encodes CDR1 MNHEY and CDR2 SVGAGI. The CDR3 is CASRGTGRQQPQHF. For the CDR3, the DNA is TGTGCCAGCAGAGGGACCGGGCGCCAACAGCCCCAGCATTTT.

This clonotype occurred many times. The chain employs TRBV6-4 and TRBJ2-1; unclear D gene. CDR1 MRHNA and CDR2 SNTAGT come from the germline V gene. This CDR3 has 15 residues. With 4 bases removed from V and 0 bases from J, the gap between germline ends came to 10 bases. The CDR3 region has the DNA TGTGCCAGCAGTGTTGACTCAAGCTCCTACAATGAGCAGTTCTTC. Translated: CASSVDSSSYNEQFF.

The genes are TRBV3-1 and TRBJ1-6; D not certain. The germline V and J ends were trimmed by 1 base and 9 bases, with 4 bases remaining between them. The CDR3 consists of 12 residues. Germline V gene sequence: CDR1 LGHDT, CDR2 YNNKEL (reference sequence). This chain's CDR3 is CASSQGSSPLHF. As DNA, the CDR3 is TGTGCCAGCAGCCAAGGGAGTTCACCCCTCCACTTT.

This clonotype has a count of ten or more. The chain employs TRBV20-1 and TRBJ1-5; D remains unclear. Germline CDR1 DFQATT, CDR2 SNEGSKA (reference sequence). The CDR3 sequence is 13 residues long. The ends were cut back, 4 bases at V and 3 bases at J, with 10 bases in the middle. The CDR3 reads CSAMRNPNQPQHF. In DNA form, the CDR3 reads TGCAGTGCTATGAGGAACCCCAATCAGCCCCAGCATTTT.

This clonotype showed up many times. The chain is built from TRBV7-2 and TRBJ2-7; TRBD2 aligns across 8 bases. This CDR3 comprises 16 residues. Germline CDR1 SGHTA, CDR2 FQGNSA. Unmatched junction bases numbered 8, after V lost 2 bases and J lost 2 bases. DNA for the CDR3: TGTGCCAGCAGCTTATCCGGCGGGGGGCTCCCCTACGAGCAGTACTTC. Its protein is CASSLSGGGLPYEQYF.

Many counts were recorded for this clonotype. The chain couples TRBV20-1 to TRBJ2-1; unclear D gene. V dropped 0 bases and J dropped 5 bases, with 2 bases sitting between them. Looked up from germline, CDR1 is DFQATT and CDR2 is SNEGSKA (reference sequence). The CDR3 runs 11 residues. In DNA, the CDR3 is TGCAGTGCTAGAGAAAACAATGAGCAGTTCTTC. Its translation is CSARENNEQFF.

This clonotype appeared many times. The chain is built from TRBV9 and TRBJ2-5, with 8 positions matching TRBD2. The CDR3 loop spans 14 amino acids. V lost 3 bases, J lost 5 bases, and 6 bases stayed unmatched. Germline V gives CDR1 SGDLS, CDR2 YYNGEE. The CDR3 DNA is TGTGCCAGCAGCGCCAGACTAGCGACGGAGACCCAGTACTTC. Its protein product is CASSARLATETQYF.

This clonotype was observed many times. The chain has TRBV3-1 and TRBJ2-7; TRBD1 agrees at 10 bases. Germline V gives CDR1 LGHDT, CDR2 YNNKEL (reference sequence). The V segment lost 2 bases and the J segment 5 bases; nucleotides outside the gene matches: 3. The CDR3 runs 14 residues. In DNA, the CDR3 is TGTGCCAGCAGCCAATGGGACAGGGGCAACGAGCAGTACTTC. It encodes CASSQWDRGNEQYF.

This clonotype was seen a handful of times. The rearrangement uses TRBV28 and TRBJ2-6, with a weak D call TRBD2 (5 bases). This CDR3 has 13 amino acids. Germline V lookup: CDR1 MDHEN, CDR2 SYDVKM. Trimming cost V 6 bases and J 3 bases, with 6 bases left between them. The CDR3 spells CASSEGGANVLTF. CDR3 DNA: TGTGCCAGCAGCGAGGGTGGGGCCAACGTCCTGACTTTC.

This clonotype came up a few times. The J gene is TRBJ2-5, the V gene TRBV20-1, with D perhaps TRBD1 or TRBD2 (5 bases each). The CDR3 is 16 residues long. In germline, CDR1 is DFQATT, CDR2 SNEGSKA (reference sequence). Trimming left V 2 bases short and J 2 bases short, with 18 bases between. CDR3 sequence reads: CSARNPLRGSQETQYF. The CDR3 DNA follows: TGCAGTGCTAGAAATCCTCTCCGGGGCTCTCAAGAGACCCAGTACTTC.

This clonotype was seen repeatedly, ten times or more. The V and J genes are TRBV10-3 and TRBJ2-6; possibly TRBD1 for D (5 bases). Trimming took 5 bases from V and 0 from J, leaving 8 bases between them. The CDR3 covers 15 residues. Germline V CDR1 and CDR2: ENHRY, SYGVKD. The CDR3 DNA is TGTGCCATCAGTACAGGTATCTCTGGGGCCAACGTCCTGACTTTC. It translates to CAISTGISGANVLTF.

The genes are TRBV20-1 and TRBJ2-4, with TRBD2 matching over 12 bases. The germline CDR1 and CDR2 sequences are DFQATT and SNEGSKA (reference sequence). This CDR3 has 18 residues. Trimming at V came to 3 bases and at J to 0 bases, leaving 9 bases not matched to a gene. The CDR3 region is CSASLLAGGSLAKNIQYF. As DNA, the CDR3 is TGCAGTGCTAGTCTTCTAGCGGGGGGGTCCCTAGCCAAAAACATTCAGTACTTC.

In its sample, this clonotype was seen many times. CDR3: CASSLQGIGGYTF. The DNA for the CDR3 is TGTGCCAGCAGCCTACAGGGGATAGGGGGCTACACCTTC. The rearrangement links TRBV7-2 to TRBJ1-2; 7 positions agree with TRBD1. This CDR3 comprises 13 residues. The trim removed 5 bases at V and 8 bases at J, leaving 8 bases unmatched. In germline, CDR1 is SGHTA, CDR2 FQGNSA.

This chain uses TRBV18 with TRBJ2-2, with D unclear. The germline V gene encodes CDR1 KGHSH and CDR2 LQKENI. CDR3 size: 14 residues. V was clipped by 3 bases and J by 1 base, with 6 bases between them. The CDR3 here is CASSPKQNTGELFF. In nucleotides, the CDR3 is TGTGCCAGCTCACCGAAACAGAACACCGGGGAGCTGTTTTTT.

The V and J genes are TRBV28 and TRBJ2-7, with 7 positions matching TRBD1. This CDR3 spans 14 amino acids. The V and J ends lost 7 bases and 1 base, in that order; junction bases with no gene match: 7. Germline lookup yields CDR1 MDHEN and CDR2 SYDVKM. Here the CDR3 DNA reads TGTGCCAGCACCCTGGACAGGACTTCCTACGAGCAGTACTTC. Translated, it gives CASTLDRTSYEQYF.

This clonotype was detected ten times or more. This sequence joins TRBV5-6 and TRBJ2-1; D is ambiguous. This CDR3 spans 14 amino acids. CDR1 and CDR2 from the germline V gene are SGHDT and YYEEEE. Trimming took 4 bases from V and 7 from J, leaving 15 bases between them. This chain's CDR3 is CASSHWAGINEQFF. The CDR3, as DNA: TGTGCCAGCAGCCATTGGGCAGGAATAAATGAGCAGTTCTTC.

In the case of this clonotype: This may be a read error, as it is one base from a much larger clone. V and J are TRBV10-3 and TRBJ2-3; D is perhaps TRBD1 (6 bases). In germline, CDR1 is ENHRY, CDR2 SYGVKD. This CDR3 has 11 amino acids. The CDR3, as DNA: TGTGCCAGCTCTGAGGGGGATACGGAGTATTTT. It is translated as CASSEGDTEYF.

This clonotype was seen a few times. This chain links TRBV7-9 with TRBJ2-5, with 8 bases lining up with TRBD1. The J segment lost 7 bases and the V segment lost 4 bases, leaving 14 bases of the junction unmatched. The CDR3 is 16 amino acids. Per germline, CDR1 SEHNR and CDR2 FQNEAQ (reference sequence). The CDR3 bases are TGTGCCAGCAGCTCGCCAGGACAGGGCTACCTTTCGACCCAGTACTTC. This translates into CASSSPGQGYLSTQYF.

The genes are TRBV12-3 or TRBV12-4 and TRBJ2-7, with D perhaps matching TRBD1 (6 bases). CDR3 length: 11 amino acids. This CDR3 reads CVRSIQGLQYF. The CDR3 nucleotides read TGTGTCAGAAGTATACAGGGTCTACAGTACTTC.

The sample holds many counts of this clonotype. The chain is built from TRBV29-1 and TRBJ2-7, with D unclear. This CDR3 has 15 amino acids. Deletions cut 5 bases from V and 3 bases from J, with 20 bases between. From germline, CDR1 is SQVTM and CDR2 ANQGSEA. CDR3 in amino acids: CSVRIASGRVYEQYF. The CDR3 bases are TGCAGCGTTCGAATAGCTTCGGGCCGAGTCTACGAGCAGTACTTC.

Worth noting for this clonotype: A much larger clone differs from this one at a single base, so this may be a read error. The chain links TRBV7-6 to TRBJ2-6, with TRBD1 as a possible D gene (5 bases). Germline CDR1 and CDR2: SGHVS and FNYEAQ. The CDR3 spans 16 residues. The CDR3 region is CANSLMFRAGANVLTF. CDR3 bases: TGTGCCAACAGCTTAATGTTCAGGGCTGGGGCCAACGTCCTGACTTTC.

V is TRBV7-9 and J is TRBJ2-3, with D tentatively TRBD2 (6 bases). V was shortened by 4 bases and J by 4 bases, with 12 bases between the two germline ends. This CDR3 contains 14 residues. Per germline, CDR1 SEHNR and CDR2 FQNEAQ (reference sequence). CDR3 nucleotides: TGTGCCAGCAGCTGGGACTTAGGGCCAGATACGCAGTATTTT. It specifies CASSWDLGPDTQYF.

This clonotype was seen ten or more times. The DNA for the CDR3 is TGTGCCAGCAGCGCCGTGGGACTAGCGGCTTTCAATGAGCAGTTCTTC. This codes for CASSAVGLAAFNEQFF. This chain joins TRBV9 and TRBJ2-1; 11 positions match TRBD2. The germline CDR1 and CDR2 sequences are SGDLS and YYNGEE. The CDR3 extends over 16 amino acids. The V and J ends lost 3 bases and 6 bases, in that order; junction bases with no gene match: 8. The full variable domain, with the rest looked up from reference TRBV9 and TRBJ2-1, is DSGVTQTPKHLITATGQRVTLRCSPRSGDLSVYWYQQSLDQGLQFLIQYYNGEERAKGNILERFSAQQFPDLHSELNLSSLELGDSALYFCASSAVGLAAFNEQFFGPGTRLTVL.

This clonotype showed up many times. This rearrangement joins TRBV5-1 to TRBJ2-2, with 8 bases that match TRBD1. The CDR3 runs 18 residues. CDR1 is SGHRS, CDR2 YFSETQ, per germline. V lost 1 base to trimming and J lost 2 bases; unmatched junction nucleotides: 10. Here the CDR3 reads CASSLSSGTGVNTGELFF. CDR3 in DNA: TGCGCCAGCAGCTTGTCCTCGGGGACAGGCGTTAACACCGGGGAGCTGTTTTTT.

This clonotype came up many times. The rearrangement joins TRBV2 to TRBJ2-1; 7 nucleotides agree with TRBD2. The CDR3 is 12 amino acids. Unmatched junction bases numbered 1, after V lost 3 bases and J lost 8 bases. Germline values: CDR1 SNHLY, CDR2 FYNNEI. The CDR3 sequence: CASSEGGDEQFF. CDR3 coding DNA: TGTGCCAGCAGTGAGGGGGGGGATGAGCAGTTCTTC. Filled out from reference TRBV2 and TRBJ2-1, the complete variable domain reads EPEVTQTPSHQVTQMGQEVILRCVPISNHLYFYWYRQILGQKVEFLVSFYNNEISEKSEIFDDQFSVERPDGSNFTLKIRSTKLEDSAMYFCASSEGGDEQFFGPGTRLTVL.

This clonotype was counted only a few times. The chain employs TRBV30 and TRBJ2-3, with 10 bases fitting TRBD1. V gave up 5 bases and J gave up 5 bases; unmatched junction bases: 4. Germline CDR1 and CDR2: GTSNPN and SVGIG (reference sequence). This CDR3 has 13 residues. In DNA, the CDR3 is TGTGCCTGGGACAGGGGGCGTGGAGATACGCAGTATTTT. As protein: CAWDRGRGDTQYF.

As regards this clonotype: This could be a read error, since a much larger clone is one nucleotide away. The V gene is TRBV28, the J gene TRBJ2-7, with D perhaps TRBD1 (7 bases). Germline-derived CDR1 and CDR2 are MDHEN and SYDVKM. This CDR3 is built from 15 residues. CDR3 nucleotide sequence: TGTGTCAGCAGTCTAGGGGGCAGGAGGGACTACGAGCAGTACTTC. Encoded protein: CVSSLGGRRDYEQYF.